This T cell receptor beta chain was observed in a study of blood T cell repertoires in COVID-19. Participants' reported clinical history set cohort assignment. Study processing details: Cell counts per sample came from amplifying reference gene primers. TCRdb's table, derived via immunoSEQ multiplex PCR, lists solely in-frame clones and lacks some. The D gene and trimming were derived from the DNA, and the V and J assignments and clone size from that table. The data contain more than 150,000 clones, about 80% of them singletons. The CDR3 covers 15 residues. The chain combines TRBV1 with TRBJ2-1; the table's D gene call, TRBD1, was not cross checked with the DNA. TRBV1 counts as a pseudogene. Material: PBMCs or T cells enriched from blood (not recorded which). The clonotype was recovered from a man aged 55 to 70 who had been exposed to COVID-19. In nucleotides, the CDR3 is TGCACCAGCAGCCAAGCCGGGACACCTCACAATGAGCAGTTCTTC. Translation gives CTSSQAGTPHNEQFF.